This TCR beta chain is from a study of Ad26.COV2.S vaccination and SARS-CoV-2 variants. Study observations and caveats: Spike-specific TCR breadth was greater after Ad26.COV2.S than placebo.

Points on this clone: Antigen specificity is unknown.

Stated treatment: roughly 20 received Ad26.COV2.S at low or high dose, single or two shots; several received placebo; per-sample allocation not given. Day 63 after the first injection of vaccine or placebo was the sampling time. An 18-55-year-old adult in Boston served as donor. The protocol was immunoSEQ multiplex PCR, while the TCRdb copy is restricted to in-frame clones and leaves out a portion. The sample contains 290,000 or so clones, around 87% of which appear only once. CDR1 is SEHNR and CDR2 is FQNEAQ in the germline V gene (reference sequence). V was pared by 6 bases and J by 1 base, with 6 bases between. The CDR3 sequence is 12 residues long.

This material consisted of peripheral blood, taken in a trial of Ad26.COV2.S vaccine versus placebo. The clonotype was recovered from a person between 18 and 59 years old who received the Ad26.COV2.S COVID-19 vaccine or a placebo. J is TRBJ1-1 and V is TRBV7-9; D gene unclear. In nucleotides, the CDR3 is TGTGCCAGCAGGGATTCGAACACTGAAGCTTTCTTT. As protein: CASRDSNTEAFF.